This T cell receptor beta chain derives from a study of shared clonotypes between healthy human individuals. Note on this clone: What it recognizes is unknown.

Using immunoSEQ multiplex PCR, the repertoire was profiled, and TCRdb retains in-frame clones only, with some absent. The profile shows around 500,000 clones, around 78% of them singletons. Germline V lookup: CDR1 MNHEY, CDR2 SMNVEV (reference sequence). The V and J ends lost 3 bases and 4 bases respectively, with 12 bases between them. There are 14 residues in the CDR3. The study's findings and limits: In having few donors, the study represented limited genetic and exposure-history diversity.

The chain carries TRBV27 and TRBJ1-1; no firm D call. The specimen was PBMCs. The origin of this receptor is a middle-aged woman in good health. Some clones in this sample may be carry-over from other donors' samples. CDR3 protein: CASSLAGYGTEAFF. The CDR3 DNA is TGTGCCAGCAGTTTGGCAGGCTACGGCACTGAAGCTTTCTTT.